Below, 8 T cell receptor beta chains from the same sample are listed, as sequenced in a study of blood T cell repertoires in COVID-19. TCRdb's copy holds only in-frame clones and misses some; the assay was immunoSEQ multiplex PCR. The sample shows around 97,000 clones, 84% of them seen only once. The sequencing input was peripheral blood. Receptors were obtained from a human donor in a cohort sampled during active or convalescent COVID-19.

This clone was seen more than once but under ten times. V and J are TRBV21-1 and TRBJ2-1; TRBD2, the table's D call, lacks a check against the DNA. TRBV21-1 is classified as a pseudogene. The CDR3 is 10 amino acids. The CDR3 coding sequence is TGTGCCAGCACCCTTAATGAGCAGTTCTTC. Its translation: CASTLNEQFF.

CDR3 DNA: TGTGCCAGCAGCGTAGGAGAGGGACAGGGGCTTTATAATTCACCCCTCCACTTT. Translated: CASSVGEGQGLYNSPLHF. This chain connects TRBV9 to TRBJ1-6; 10 bases line up with TRBD1. Germline values: CDR1 SGDLS, CDR2 YYNGEE. This CDR3 comprises 18 residues. The V gene end was trimmed by 0 bases and the J gene end by 4 bases; junction bases not matched to a gene: 7.

The CDR3 loop reads CASSHPAGQDTQYF. The CDR3 region has the DNA TGTGCCAGCAGCCACCCAGCAGGCCAAGATACGCAGTATTTT. The chain carries TRBV11-3 and TRBJ2-3; no firm D call. V was shortened by 5 bases and J by 5 bases, with 14 bases between the two germline ends. Per germline, CDR1 SGHNT and CDR2 YENEEA. The CDR3 covers 14 residues.

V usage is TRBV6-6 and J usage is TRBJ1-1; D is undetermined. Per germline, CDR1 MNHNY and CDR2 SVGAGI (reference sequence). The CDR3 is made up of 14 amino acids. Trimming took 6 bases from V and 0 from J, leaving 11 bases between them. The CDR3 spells CASRTRSLNTEAFF. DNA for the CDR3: TGTGCCAGCAGAACTAGAAGTTTGAACACTGAAGCTTTCTTT.

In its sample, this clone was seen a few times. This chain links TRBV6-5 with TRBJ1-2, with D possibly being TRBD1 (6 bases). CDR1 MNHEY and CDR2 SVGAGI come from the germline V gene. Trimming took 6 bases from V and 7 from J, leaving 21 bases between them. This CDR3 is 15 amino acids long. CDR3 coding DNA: TGTGCCAGCAGCCCCGGGACACCTGTTTTTGGTGGCTACACCTTC. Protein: CASSPGTPVFGGYTF.

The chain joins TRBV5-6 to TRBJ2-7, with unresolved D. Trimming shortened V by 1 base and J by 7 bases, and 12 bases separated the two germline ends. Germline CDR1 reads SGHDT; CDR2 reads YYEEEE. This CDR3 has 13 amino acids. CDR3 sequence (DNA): TGTGCCAGCAGCTTGCTTAGTACCTGGGAGCAGTACTTC. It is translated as CASSLLSTWEQYF.

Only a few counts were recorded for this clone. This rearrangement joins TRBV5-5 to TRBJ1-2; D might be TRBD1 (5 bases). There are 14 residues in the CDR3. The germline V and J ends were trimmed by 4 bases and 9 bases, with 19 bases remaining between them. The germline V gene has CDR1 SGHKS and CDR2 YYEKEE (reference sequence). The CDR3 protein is CASSPRRDWGSYTF. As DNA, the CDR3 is TGTGCCAGCAGCCCCAGGAGGGACTGGGGCAGCTACACCTTC.

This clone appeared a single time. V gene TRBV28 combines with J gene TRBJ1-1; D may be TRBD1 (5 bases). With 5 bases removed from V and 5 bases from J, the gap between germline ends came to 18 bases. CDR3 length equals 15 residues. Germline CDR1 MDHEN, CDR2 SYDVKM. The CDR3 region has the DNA TGTGCCAGCAGTCCGACACGGGGGGTGTGGACTGAAGCTTTCTTT. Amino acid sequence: CASSPTRGVWTEAFF. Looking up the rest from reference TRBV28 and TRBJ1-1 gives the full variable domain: DVKVTQSSRYLVKRTGEKVFLECVQDMDHENMFWYRQDPGLGLRLIYFSYDVKMKEKGDIPEGYSVSREKKERFSLILESASTNQTSMYLCASSPTRGVWTEAFFGQGTRLTVV.